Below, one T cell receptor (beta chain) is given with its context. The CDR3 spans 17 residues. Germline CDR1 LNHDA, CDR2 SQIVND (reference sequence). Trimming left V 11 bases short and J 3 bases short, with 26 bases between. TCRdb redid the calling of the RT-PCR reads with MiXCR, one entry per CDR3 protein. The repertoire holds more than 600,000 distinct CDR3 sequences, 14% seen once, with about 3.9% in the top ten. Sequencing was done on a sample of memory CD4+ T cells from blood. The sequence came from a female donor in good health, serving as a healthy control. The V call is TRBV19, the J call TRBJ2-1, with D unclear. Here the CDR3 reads CAGKRSVPRSVYNEQFF. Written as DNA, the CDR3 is TGTGCCGGTAAGAGGTCGGTTCCCCGGAGCGTCTACAATGAGCAGTTCTTC.